This T cell receptor beta chain was sequenced in a study of T cell clonality in common variable immunodeficiency. Ten or more counts support this clone. From the germline J gene comes the end of the CDR3, since the read stops 3 residues before it. CVID and control samples used equivalent genomic DNA input. TCRdb's copy holds only in-frame clones and misses some; the assay was immunoSEQ multiplex PCR. The sample was found to contain under 45,000 clones, and every one recurs. The J segment lost 5 bases and the V segment lost 6 bases, leaving 6 bases of the junction unmatched. The CDR3 sequence is 15 residues long. In germline, CDR1 is DFQATT, CDR2 SNEGSKA (reference sequence).

This receptor was obtained from a person aged 18 to 75 in good health. The specimen was peripheral blood mononuclear cells. J is TRBJ2-1 and V is TRBV20-1, with 14 bases that match TRBD2. The sequenced CDR3 bases are TGCAGTGCCTCGGGACTAGCGGGAGACCACAATGAG. Translating it yields CSASGLAGDHNE. The complete CDR3 protein is CSASGLAGDHNEQFF.